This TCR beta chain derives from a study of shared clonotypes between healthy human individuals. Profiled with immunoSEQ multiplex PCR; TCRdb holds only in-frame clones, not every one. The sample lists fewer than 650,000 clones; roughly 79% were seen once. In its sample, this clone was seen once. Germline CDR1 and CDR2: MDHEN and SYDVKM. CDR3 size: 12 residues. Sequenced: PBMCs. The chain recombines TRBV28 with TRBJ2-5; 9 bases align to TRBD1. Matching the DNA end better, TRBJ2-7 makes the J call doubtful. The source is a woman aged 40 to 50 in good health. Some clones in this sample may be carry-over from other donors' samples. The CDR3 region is CAVGQGSYEQYF. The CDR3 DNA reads TGTGCCGTAGGACAGGGGTCCTACGAGCAGTACTTC.